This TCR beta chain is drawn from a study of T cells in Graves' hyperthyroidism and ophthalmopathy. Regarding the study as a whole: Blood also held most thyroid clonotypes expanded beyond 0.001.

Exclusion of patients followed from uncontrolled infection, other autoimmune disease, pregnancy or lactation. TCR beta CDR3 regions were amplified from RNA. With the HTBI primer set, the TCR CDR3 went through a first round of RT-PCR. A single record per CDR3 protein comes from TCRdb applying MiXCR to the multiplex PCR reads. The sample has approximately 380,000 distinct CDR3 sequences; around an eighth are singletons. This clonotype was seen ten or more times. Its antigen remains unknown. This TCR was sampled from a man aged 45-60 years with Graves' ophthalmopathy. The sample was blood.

The CDR3 loop is CSASLAGVEETQYF. Here the CDR3 DNA reads TGCAGTGCGTCACTAGCGGGGGTCGAAGAGACCCAGTACTTC. V is TRBV20-1 and J is TRBJ2-5; the match to TRBD2 covers 11 bases. Germline CDR1 and CDR2: DFQATT and SNEGSKA (reference sequence). J gave up 3 bases and V 6 bases, and 6 bases lay outside the gene matches. The CDR3 has 14 amino acids.